This TCR beta chain was identified in a study of control samples from healthy donors and cancer patients. Profiled with immunoSEQ multiplex PCR; TCRdb holds only in-frame clones, not every one. This sample yields approximately 41,000 clones, of which roughly 94% are seen a single time; roughly a quarter belongs to the top ten. Germline V lookup: CDR1 LNHDA, CDR2 SQIVND (reference sequence). The CDR3 consists of 12 residues. V lost 10 bases and J lost 0, with 9 bases in between. The chain has TRBV19 and TRBJ1-1; D gene ambiguous. The sample comprised blood. The sequence derives from a man aged 55 to 70 in good health. The CDR3 region is CATVAVNTEAFF. CDR3 DNA sequence: TGTGCCACAGTGGCTGTGAACACTGAAGCTTTCTTT.